Following are 19 T cell receptor beta chains from one sample sequenced in a study of shared clonotypes between healthy human individuals. Using immunoSEQ multiplex PCR, the repertoire was profiled, and TCRdb retains in-frame clones only, with some absent. The sample shows a few hundred thousand clones, roughly 80% of them seen only once. Sequencing was done on a sample of PBMCs. These receptor sequences come from a woman between 40 and 55 years old in good health. Some clones in this sample may be carry-over from other donors' samples.

This clone appeared a few times. A much larger clone sits a single nucleotide away, making a read error possible. CDR3 region: CASSPSGRANTGELFF. CDR3 DNA sequence: TGCGCCAGCAGCCCTAGCGGGAGGGCGAACACCGGGGAGCTGTTTTTT. The rearrangement joins TRBV4-3 to TRBJ2-2, with TRBD2 matching over 12 bases. After removal of 4 bases from V and 0 bases from J, the junction contained 0 bases not matched to a gene. Germline V gene data show CDR1 as LGHNA and CDR2 as YSLEER. The CDR3 runs 16 residues.

The rearrangement joins TRBV18 to TRBJ2-7; D may match TRBD1 or TRBD2 (6 bases each). Germline V gene data show CDR1 as KGHSH and CDR2 as LQKENI. The CDR3 totals 15 residues. Trimming cost V 6 bases and J 2 bases, with 17 bases left between them. The CDR3 here is CASSPDGGSPYEQYF. The CDR3, as DNA: TGTGCCAGCTCCCCCGACGGGGGCTCTCCCTACGAGCAGTACTTC.

Details on this clone: Germline is not matched at one junction end, which may reflect a read error. Different DNA sequences within this sample yield the same CDR3. The CDR3 reads CSAGESDEKLLF. The CDR3, as DNA: TGCAGCGCTGGAGAGTCGGATGAAAAACTGCTTTTT. The V and J genes are TRBV29-1 and TRBJ1-4; D is unclear. Germline CDR1 is SQVTM and CDR2 is ANQGSEA. The CDR3 consists of 12 residues. The full variable domain, completed using reference TRBV29-1 and TRBJ1-4, is SAVISQKPSRDICQRGTSLTIQCQVDSQVTMMFWYRQQPGQSLTLIATANQGSEATYESGFVIDKFPISRPNLTFSTLTVSNMSPEDSSIYLCSAGESDEKLLFGSGTQLSVL.

This clone was detected only a few times. With only one base between it and a far larger clone, this is likely a read error. The sample carries other DNA sequences with the same CDR3. V gene TRBV7-9 combines with J gene TRBJ2-1; no clear D. V shed 2 bases and J shed 1 base, with 0 bases lying between them. This CDR3 spans 12 amino acids. Germline V gives CDR1 SEHNR, CDR2 FQNEAQ (reference sequence). CDR3 amino acids: CASSLSYNEQFF. CDR3 in DNA: TGTGCCAGCAGCTTATCCTACAATGAGCAGTTCTTC.

The chain is built from TRBV27 and TRBJ2-7, with 8 bases identical to TRBD1. The CDR3 is 17 residues long. The ends lost 5 bases at V and 1 base at J; junction bases unmatched: 13. Germline CDR1 reads MNHEY; CDR2 reads SMNVEV (reference sequence). CDR3 sequence reads: CASSLLPTGQGSYEQYF. Written as DNA, the CDR3 is TGTGCCAGCAGTCTTTTACCGACCGGACAGGGATCCTACGAGCAGTACTTC.

The table lists this clone with a count of one. J is TRBJ1-4 and V is TRBV6-6, with a possible D match to TRBD1 (5 bases). Per germline, CDR1 MNHNY and CDR2 SVGAGI (reference sequence). Trimming removed 2 bases at V and 4 bases at J, with 5 bases between. This CDR3 has 13 amino acids. The CDR3 sequence is CASSYRGNEKLFF. As DNA, the CDR3 is TGTGCCAGCAGTTACAGGGGTAATGAAAAACTGTTTTTT.

The chain uses TRBV21-1 and TRBJ2-1; TRBD1, the table's D call, was not compared with the DNA. TRBV21-1 is shown as a pseudogene. The CDR3 is 21 amino acids. CDR3 nucleotide sequence: TGTGCCAGCATCAACCCCGCCGGGCGACTTACACACCAGGGCTCCTACAATGAGCAGTTCTTC. Translated: CASINPAGRLTHQGSYNEQFF.

A word on this clone: Only one base separates this from a far larger clonotype, so it likely reflects a read error. This rearrangement joins TRBV11-2 to TRBJ1-4; D perhaps matches TRBD1 (5 bases). Per the germline V gene, CDR1 is SGHAT and CDR2 is FQNNGV. The CDR3 loop spans 13 amino acids. The CDR3 sequence is CASNLSGREKLFF. CDR3 bases: TGTGCCAGCAACTTATCAGGGCGAGAAAAACTGTTTTTT. Full variable domain (outside the CDR3, taken from reference TRBV11-2 and TRBJ1-4): EAGVAQSPRYKIIEKRQSVAFWCNPISGHATLYWYQQILGQGPKLLIQFQNNGVVDDSQLPKDRFSAERLKGVDSTLKIQPAKLEDSAVYLCASNLSGREKLFFGSGTQLSVL.

Comments on this clone: Other DNA sequences in this specimen translate into the identical CDR3. CDR3 bases: TGCGCCAGCAGCTTAGGGACAGGGGTGCAAGAGACCCAGTACTTC. Translation: CASSLGTGVQETQYF. V is TRBV5-1 and J is TRBJ2-5; 10 positions agree with TRBD1. Germline lookup yields CDR1 SGHRS and CDR2 YFSETQ. V lost 2 bases, J lost 2 bases, and 3 bases stayed unmatched. This CDR3 has 15 residues.

This chain connects TRBV15 to TRBJ2-7; D tentatively reads TRBD1 or TRBD2 (5 bases each). The CDR3 covers 12 residues. Germline values: CDR1 LNHNV, CDR2 YYDKDF (reference sequence). V was clipped by 2 bases and J by 10 bases, with 12 bases between them. The DNA of the CDR3 is TGTGCCACCAGCAGACTCCGGGACGTCCAGTACTTC. Translating gives CATSRLRDVQYF.

V usage is TRBV27 and J usage is TRBJ2-5; 7 bases are a match to TRBD1. The CDR3 has 16 amino acids. In germline, CDR1 is MNHEY, CDR2 SMNVEV (reference sequence). J lost 2 bases, V lost 0 bases, and 6 bases had no gene match. For the CDR3, the DNA is TGTGCCAGCAGTTTATCGGGACAGTGGGGTCAAGAGACCCAGTACTTC. Amino acid sequence: CASSLSGQWGQETQYF.

CDR3 amino acids: CASSPPGAAGGNTIYF. CDR3 DNA sequence: TGTGCCAGCAGCCCCCCAGGGGCCGCGGGGGGAAACACCATATATTTT. The V gene is TRBV7-9, the J gene TRBJ1-3, with D possibly TRBD1 on 6 matching bases. Germline V gives CDR1 SEHNR, CDR2 FQNEAQ (reference sequence). The V end lost 5 bases, the J end lost 4 bases, and 18 bases lay between the germline ends. The CDR3 is 16 residues long.

The gene calls are TRBV19 and TRBJ2-5; tentative D call: TRBD1 (6 bases). The V end was cut by 4 bases, the J end by 7 bases, with 16 bases between. The CDR3 sequence is 14 residues long. From germline, CDR1 is LNHDA and CDR2 SQIVND (reference sequence). Written as DNA, the CDR3 is TGTGCCAGTAGTAAACGGACAGTACCGGGGACCCAGTACTTC. As protein: CASSKRTVPGTQYF.

This rearrangement joins TRBV28 to TRBJ2-1; 11 nucleotides match TRBD2. Germline assignment: CDR1 MDHEN and CDR2 SYDVKM. V trimming: 8 bases; J trimming: 3 bases; junction bases outside the gene matches: 3. The CDR3 runs 14 residues. CDR3: CASLGLAVYNEQFF. The CDR3 DNA reads TGTGCCAGCCTGGGACTAGCGGTCTACAATGAGCAGTTCTTC.

The genes are TRBV4-2 and TRBJ2-7; 11 bases agree with TRBD2. Trimming took 4 bases from V and 4 from J; bases not matched to a gene: 9. The CDR3 runs 16 residues. Germline loops: CDR1 LGHNA, CDR2 YNFKEQ. Here the CDR3 DNA reads TGTGCCAGCAGCCCCCGATTAGCGGGAGGGCCATACGAGCAGTACTTC. The encoded protein is CASSPRLAGGPYEQYF.

Points on this clone: Germline is not matched at one junction end, which may reflect a read error. The chain joins TRBV7-9 to TRBJ2-1; 11 nucleotides line up with TRBD2. The CDR3 runs to 16 residues. Germline loops: CDR1 SEHNR, CDR2 FQNEAQ (reference sequence). The CDR3 DNA sequence: TGTGCCAGCAGCTACGGGACTAGCGGACCCTCAAATGAGCAGCTCTTC. It is translated as CASSYGTSGPSNEQLF.

As for this clone: A read error is the likely source, as a far larger clone sits one nucleotide away. The rearrangement uses TRBV7-2 and TRBJ1-2, with TRBD1 identical over 12 bases. CDR3 length: 14 residues. Per the germline V gene, CDR1 is SGHTA and CDR2 is FQGNSA. As DNA, the CDR3 is TGTGCCCGCAGCTATGGGACAGGGGGCCGGGGCTACACCTTC. Its protein product is CARSYGTGGRGYTF.

This clone was picked up many times. This chain links TRBV25-1 with TRBJ2-7, with 9 bases identical to TRBD2. With V trimmed by 3 bases and J by 1 base, 7 bases remained unmatched. This CDR3 spans 16 amino acids. CDR1 is MGHDK and CDR2 is SYGVNS in the germline V gene. CDR3 sequence reads: CASSDKGSGSSYEQYF. CDR3 DNA sequence: TGTGCCAGCAGTGACAAGGGTAGCGGGAGTTCCTACGAGCAGTACTTC.

This rearrangement joins TRBV9 to TRBJ1-4; 11 nucleotides align to TRBD1. Germline V CDR1 and CDR2: SGDLS, YYNGEE. The V and J ends lost 4 bases and 5 bases, in that order; junction bases with no gene match: 1. CDR3 length: 14 residues. The CDR3 DNA reads as TGTGCCAGCAGCAGGACAGGGGGCAATGAAAAACTGTTTTTT. Translating it yields CASSRTGGNEKLFF.